Here is one T cell receptor beta chain with its context. This sample was taken from a study of glioma-infiltrating T cells after dendritic cell vaccination. Profiled with immunoSEQ multiplex PCR; TCRdb holds only in-frame clones, not every one. Among a few thousand clones listed, 85% to 95% were seen once. The CDR3 is 14 amino acids. Germline V gene sequence: CDR1 SNHLY, CDR2 FYNNEI. Trimming took 0 bases from V and 11 from J; bases not matched to a gene: 8. The starting material was blood, obtained before dendritic cell vaccination. The receptor's source is a human donor with glioblastoma. The rearrangement joins TRBV2 to TRBJ2-3; 7 bases fit TRBD2. The CDR3 DNA sequence: TGTGCCAGCAGTGAAGCGCTTCAGGGCGGGAGGCAGTATTTT. This gives the protein CASSEALQGGRQYF. Full variable domain (remainder filled in from reference TRBV2 and TRBJ2-3): EPEVTQTPSHQVTQMGQEVILRCVPISNHLYFYWYRQILGQKVEFLVSFYNNEISEKSEIFDDQFSVERPDGSNFTLKIRSTKLEDSAMYFCASSEALQGGRQYFGPGTRLTVL.